The clone carrying this T cell receptor beta chain was seen more than once but under ten times. The data originate from a study of shared clonotypes between healthy human individuals. In the study overall: Ranging from 18 to 49 in age, donors were two women and a few men.

Among the unsorted PBMC samples, replicate PCRs used about 310 ng DNA, 25,000 to 30,000 T cell genomes. The protocol was immunoSEQ multiplex PCR, while the TCRdb copy is restricted to in-frame clones and leaves out a portion. The sample lists roughly 500,000 clones; around 73% were seen once. V shed 6 bases, J shed 2 bases, and the junction held 1 base outside the gene matches. This CDR3 has 13 residues. Germline V gene lookup returns CDR1 WNHNN and CDR2 SYGVQD (reference sequence). The TCR was taken from a woman in her thirties or forties in good health. Some clones in this sample may be carry-over from other donors' samples. Sequencing input: PBMCs. The chain recombines TRBV10-1 with TRBJ2-7; 10 bases fit TRBD1. The CDR3 DNA reads as TGCGCCAGCAGGGGGACAGGGGCCTACGAGCAGTACTTC. Its protein product is CASRGTGAYEQYF.